These 6 T cell receptor beta chains came from one sample sequenced in a study of high-grade serous ovarian cancer treatment subgroups (dated by TCRdb to the early 2020s). Libraries were prepared through the immunoSEQ multiplex PCR assay. Imported from immuneACCESS, the table was reduced by TCRdb to in-frame sequences with V and J called. These copies leave out some clones; in studies compared against another copy, an unresolved V gene accounts for under half, and the cause of the remainder is not known. In all, the sample holds roughly 5,300 clones, and approximately 70% of those were seen once. The top ten constitute 5% to 6% of the sample. Collection of tumor samples took place before definitive surgery or chemotherapy. Sequenced: tumor tissue. These receptors came from a human patient with high-grade serous ovarian cancer.

CDR3 loop: CASRAGLAPDTQYF. CDR3 sequence (DNA): TGCGCCAGCAGGGCTGGACTAGCCCCGGATACGCAGTATTTT. This rearrangement joins TRBV10-2 to TRBJ2-3, with TRBD2 matching over 8 bases. The CDR3 length is 14 residues. V gave up 6 bases and J gave up 6 bases; unmatched junction bases: 8. Per germline, CDR1 WSHSY and CDR2 SAAADI.

The rearrangement joins TRBV7-8 to TRBJ1-1; 9 nucleotides line up with TRBD1. The CDR3 runs to 14 residues. Germline V gene lookup returns CDR1 SGHVS and CDR2 FQNEAQ. Trimming removed 5 bases from V and 5 bases from J; junction bases left unmatched: 6. CDR3 sequence (DNA): TGTGCCAGCAGCCCCGGACAGGGGAGTACTGAAGCTTTCTTT. Protein sequence: CASSPGQGSTEAFF.

This clone was found once. This sequence joins TRBV5-1 and TRBJ1-1; D remains unclear. The V end was cut by 4 bases, the J end by 1 base, with 11 bases between. This CDR3 spans 14 amino acids. CDR1 SGHRS and CDR2 YFSETQ come from the germline V gene. CDR3 region: CASSGREGNTEAFF. DNA of the CDR3: TGCGCCAGCAGCGGCCGGGAGGGGAACACTGAAGCTTTCTTT.

The gene calls are TRBV6-5 and TRBJ1-2; 7 nucleotides agree with TRBD1. The V gene's germline CDR1 is MNHEY and CDR2 SVGAGI. The CDR3 has 15 residues. The V segment lost 9 bases and the J segment 5 bases; nucleotides outside the gene matches: 15. The CDR3 coding sequence is TGTGCCAGTCGACAAGGGGGCGGGTATGGGTATGGCTACACCTTC. Its translation: CASRQGGGYGYGYTF.

The V and J genes are TRBV4-3 and TRBJ2-1, with D perhaps TRBD1 (5 bases). V lost 5 bases to trimming and J lost 2 bases, with 13 bases between them. Germline V gene lookup returns CDR1 LGHNA and CDR2 YSLEER. The CDR3 sequence is 15 residues long. The CDR3 here is CASSFRRRAYNEQFF. The DNA for the CDR3 is TGCGCCAGCAGCTTTAGACGCAGGGCCTACAATGAGCAGTTCTTC.

This chain uses TRBV5-1 with TRBJ2-1; unclear D gene. Germline V gives CDR1 SGHRS, CDR2 YFSETQ. The CDR3 has 15 residues. The V and J ends lost 0 bases and 1 base respectively, with 8 bases between them. The CDR3 DNA follows: TGCGCCAGCAGCTTGGAACAGATGTCCTACAATGAGCAGTTCTTC. Amino acid sequence: CASSLEQMSYNEQFF.